The 23 T cell receptor beta chains below come from one sample, sequenced in a study of cytomegalovirus exposure and HLA in healthy donors. The PCR had 60 Vbeta and 13 Jbeta primers. Using immunoSEQ multiplex PCR, the repertoire was profiled, and TCRdb retains in-frame clones only, with some absent. Among around 150,000 clones listed, under 10% were seen once. Sequenced sample: PBMCs. All receptors derive from a woman in her thirties or forties in good health and CMV-seropositive.

This clone was counted between two and nine times. The chain has TRBV10-3 and TRBJ1-2, with 7 nucleotides matching TRBD1. The junction had 11 bases not matched to a gene; V was cut back by 0 bases and J by 7 bases. Germline lookup yields CDR1 ENHRY and CDR2 SYGVKD. The CDR3 is made up of 16 amino acids. The CDR3 nucleotides are TGTGCCATCAGTGAGTCGAGACTAACAGGGGCCTCTGGCTACACCTTC. This codes for CAISESRLTGASGYTF.

This clone has only a few counts. J is TRBJ1-1 and V is TRBV5-1; D is ambiguous. The CDR3 has 14 residues. With 4 bases removed from V and 0 bases from J, the gap between germline ends came to 10 bases. From germline, CDR1 is SGHRS and CDR2 YFSETQ. CDR3 in amino acids: CASSLDRLNTEAFF. CDR3 nucleotides: TGCGCCAGCAGCCTAGACCGCCTGAACACTGAAGCTTTCTTT.

This clone has only a few counts. The chain combines TRBV27 with TRBJ1-6; D gene uncertain. V dropped 5 bases and J dropped 8 bases, with 10 bases sitting between them. From germline, CDR1 is MNHEY and CDR2 SMNVEV (reference sequence). This CDR3 has 13 amino acids. The CDR3 loop is CASSPRRDSPLHF. For the CDR3, the DNA is TGTGCCAGCAGTCCCCGGAGGGATTCACCCCTCCACTTT.

This clone has just a few counts. CDR3 sequence (DNA): TGTGCCAGCCAGGGGGCCGGTGAGACCCAGTACTTC. Translation gives CASQGAGETQYF. The rearrangement joins TRBV2 to TRBJ2-5, with 8 bases fitting TRBD1. This CDR3 contains 12 residues. The V gene end was trimmed by 8 bases and the J gene end by 5 bases; junction bases not matched to a gene: 4. Germline CDR1 is SNHLY and CDR2 is FYNNEI.

The V and J genes are TRBV5-1 and TRBJ1-4; no definite D call. V was cut by 6 bases and J by 0 bases, with 9 bases left in between. The CDR3 loop spans 14 amino acids. Germline lookup yields CDR1 SGHRS and CDR2 YFSETQ. The CDR3 DNA sequence: TGCGCCAGCACCTACGGGACAACTAATGAAAAACTGTTTTTT. It specifies CASTYGTTNEKLFF.

The chain couples TRBV19 to TRBJ2-3, with 7 bases matching TRBD1. The germline V gene has CDR1 LNHDA and CDR2 SQIVND (reference sequence). The CDR3 sequence is 16 residues long. With 5 bases clipped from V and 0 bases from J, the junction kept 8 bases outside the gene matches. CDR3 sequence: CASSRGTVTSTDTQYF. DNA of the CDR3: TGTGCCAGTAGTCGAGGGACAGTTACTAGCACAGATACGCAGTATTTT.

The chain carries TRBV16 and TRBJ2-7, with D possibly matching TRBD2 (5 bases). The CDR3 extends over 13 amino acids. Germline loops: CDR1 KGHSY, CDR2 FQNENV. V lost 3 bases, J lost 7 bases, and 13 bases lay in between. The CDR3 sequence is CASSQRDRGEQYF. The CDR3 nucleotides read TGTGCCAGCAGCCAGAGGGATAGAGGTGAGCAGTACTTC.

V usage is TRBV11-2 and J usage is TRBJ2-5; 8 bases map to TRBD1. The trim removed 3 bases at V and 5 bases at J, leaving 14 bases unmatched. CDR1 SGHAT and CDR2 FQNNGV come from the germline V gene. The CDR3 totals 17 residues. CDR3 protein: CASSFRDRTAAGETQYF. CDR3 DNA sequence: TGTGCCAGCAGCTTCCGGGACAGGACGGCCGCGGGGGAGACCCAGTACTTC.

CDR3 protein: CASSYFGDSGNTIYF. CDR3 nucleotide sequence: TGTGCCAGCAGTTACTTCGGAGACTCTGGAAACACCATATATTTT. The chain has TRBV6-5 and TRBJ1-3; the D is unclear. Trimming took 1 base from V and 0 from J, leaving 7 bases between them. The germline gives CDR1 MNHEY, CDR2 SVGAGI. The CDR3 totals 15 residues.

This clone was seen only a few times. The J gene is TRBJ2-1, the V gene TRBV4-1; perhaps TRBD1 as D (7 bases). Germline V gives CDR1 MGHRA, CDR2 YSYEKL. CDR3 length equals 17 residues. Trimming stripped 4 bases from V and 4 bases from J, with 20 bases between. This CDR3 is CASSPGDSTFVYNEQFF. CDR3 coding DNA: TGCGCCAGCAGCCCGGGGGACAGCACATTCGTTTACAATGAGCAGTTCTTC.

This clone was seen more than once but under ten times. This chain links TRBV5-5 with TRBJ2-5; 13 positions match TRBD2. This CDR3 contains 15 residues. Germline assignment: CDR1 SGHKS and CDR2 YYEKEE (reference sequence). Unmatched junction bases numbered 0, after V lost 0 bases and J lost 4 bases. The CDR3 sequence: CASSLGLAGGETQYF. CDR3 nucleotides: TGTGCCAGCAGCTTGGGACTAGCGGGGGGAGAGACCCAGTACTTC. Full variable domain (rest looked up from reference TRBV5-5 and TRBJ2-5): DAGVTQSPTHLIKTRGQQVTLRCSPISGHKSVSWYQQVLGQGPQFIFQYYEKEERGRGNFPDRFSARQFPNYSSELNVNALLLGDSALYLCASSLGLAGGETQYFGPGTRLLVL.

The genes are TRBV5-1 and TRBJ2-3, with D possibly being TRBD1 (5 bases). CDR3 length: 14 amino acids. Germline lookup yields CDR1 SGHRS and CDR2 YFSETQ. V lost 7 bases to trimming and J lost 5 bases, with 17 bases between them. CDR3 region: CASRTSPPGDTQYF. As DNA, the CDR3 is TGCGCCAGCCGGACATCTCCTCCCGGAGATACGCAGTATTTT.

V and J are TRBV7-2 and TRBJ2-5; 14 bases line up with TRBD2. The CDR3 sequence is 17 residues long. The germline V gene encodes CDR1 SGHTA and CDR2 FQGNSA. Germline trimming cut 4 bases from V and 2 bases from J; bases unmatched to any gene: 6. The DNA of the CDR3 is TGTGCCAGCAGCTGGGGGACTAGCGGGGGACGGCAAGAGACCCAGTACTTC. This gives the protein CASSWGTSGGRQETQYF.

In this sample, this clone turned up a few times. The genes are TRBV5-1 and TRBJ2-6, with D perhaps TRBD1 (5 bases). Per germline, CDR1 SGHRS and CDR2 YFSETQ. V was clipped by 5 bases and J by 1 base, with 7 bases between them. The CDR3 length is 14 residues. DNA of the CDR3: TGCGCCAGCAGAGCAGGGTCTGGGGCCAACGTCCTGACTTTC. This translates into CASRAGSGANVLTF.

This clone was counted between two and nine times. The CDR3 reads CASSLERGYNEQFF. Here the CDR3 DNA reads TGTGCCAGCAGCTTGGAGCGGGGGTACAATGAGCAGTTCTTC. This chain connects TRBV5-4 to TRBJ2-1, with 8 bases fitting TRBD2. This CDR3 is built from 14 residues. Germline V gene sequence: CDR1 SGHNT, CDR2 YYREEE (reference sequence). J lost 4 bases, V lost 0 bases, and 0 bases had no gene match.

V usage is TRBV5-1 and J usage is TRBJ2-1; TRBD2 agrees at 11 bases. The CDR3 totals 18 residues. Germline values: CDR1 SGHRS, CDR2 YFSETQ. The trim removed 0 bases at V and 7 bases at J, leaving 12 bases unmatched. CDR3 sequence: CASSLETSGADFGNEQFF. The CDR3 nucleotides read TGCGCCAGCAGCTTGGAGACTAGCGGGGCCGATTTTGGGAATGAGCAGTTCTTC. Drawing the rest from reference TRBV5-1 and TRBJ2-1, the complete variable domain is KAGVTQTPRYLIKTRGQQVTLSCSPISGHRSVSWYQQTPGQGLQFLFEYFSETQRNKGNFPGRFSGRQFSNSRSEMNVSTLELGDSALYLCASSLETSGADFGNEQFFGPGTRLTVL.

The chain is built from TRBV6-4 and TRBJ2-1; maybe TRBD2 (7 bases). Trimming removed 8 bases from V and 2 bases from J, with 10 bases in between. This CDR3 spans 13 amino acids. Germline loops: CDR1 MRHNA, CDR2 SNTAGT. The CDR3 is CASRGGPYNEQFF. The CDR3 DNA reads as TGTGCCAGCCGCGGGGGCCCCTACAATGAGCAGTTCTTC.

The gene calls are TRBV7-9 and TRBJ1-4; tentatively, D is TRBD1 (5 bases). This CDR3 spans 15 amino acids. The germline V gene encodes CDR1 SEHNR and CDR2 FQNEAQ (reference sequence). Trimming removed 1 base from V and 6 bases from J, with 12 bases in between. CDR3 in DNA: TGTGCCAGCAGCTTAGGGAGCGGGGCTGATGAAAAACTGTTTTTT. It yields the protein CASSLGSGADEKLFF. The whole variable domain, filled in from reference TRBV7-9 and TRBJ1-4, reads DTGVSQNPRHKITKRGQNVTFRCDPISEHNRLYWYRQTLGQGPEFLTYFQNEAQLEKSRLLSDRFSAERPKGSFSTLEIQRTEQGDSAMYLCASSLGSGADEKLFFGSGTQLSVL.

This clone has a handful of counts. The chain has TRBV5-1 and TRBJ1-1; tentative D call: TRBD1 (5 bases). Germline CDR1 SGHRS, CDR2 YFSETQ. This CDR3 spans 14 amino acids. The germline V and J ends were trimmed by 0 bases and 1 base, with 7 bases remaining between them. CDR3 coding DNA: TGCGCCAGCAGCTTGGACAGGCCGAACACTGAAGCTTTCTTT. Translation: CASSLDRPNTEAFF.

This clone was picked up a small number of times. The chain joins TRBV10-3 to TRBJ1-2; 10 bases line up with TRBD1. The CDR3 is 19 residues long. V lost 0 bases, J lost 6 bases, and 16 bases stayed unmatched. The V gene's germline CDR1 is ENHRY and CDR2 SYGVKD. The CDR3 DNA is TGTGCCATCAGTGAGTCGATTGCTACTGGGGACAGGGGTTTGCATGGCTACACCTTC. It translates to CAISESIATGDRGLHGYTF.

The V call is TRBV5-1, the J call TRBJ2-7, with 16 bases that match TRBD2. Germline CDR1 is SGHRS and CDR2 is YFSETQ. The CDR3 extends over 17 amino acids. With V trimmed by 2 bases and J by 6 bases, 8 bases remained unmatched. The CDR3 DNA follows: TGCGCCAGCAGCTTAGGGGGACTAGCGGGGGGGCCAAGCGAGCAGTACTTC. Translated, it gives CASSLGGLAGGPSEQYF.

V is TRBV6-6 and J is TRBJ1-2; D gene ambiguous. Germline V gene lookup returns CDR1 MNHNY and CDR2 SVGAGI (reference sequence). V was clipped by 0 bases and J by 2 bases, with 13 bases between them. CDR3 length: 16 residues. This CDR3 is CASSYSRLNANYGYTF. In DNA form, the CDR3 reads TGTGCCAGCAGTTACTCGCGGCTCAACGCAAACTATGGCTACACCTTC.

The V call is TRBV5-6, the J call TRBJ1-5; unclear D gene. Trimming removed 3 bases from V and 5 bases from J, with 15 bases in between. CDR1 is SGHDT, CDR2 YYEEEE, per germline. This CDR3 spans 15 amino acids. CDR3 in DNA: TGTGCCAGCAGCTCGGCATACAGAGTCGATCAGCCCCAGCATTTT. Residues: CASSSAYRVDQPQHF. The entire variable domain, with the rest obtained from reference TRBV5-6 and TRBJ1-5, is as follows: DAGVTQSPTHLIKTRGQQVTLRCSPKSGHDTVSWYQQALGQGPQFIFQYYEEEERQRGNFPDRFSGHQFPNYSSELNVNALLLGDSALYLCASSSAYRVDQPQHFGDGTRLSIL.